These 5 T cell receptor beta chains were all obtained from the same sample, sequenced in a study of identical twins. TCRdb itself ran the 5' RACE reads through MiXCR, one entry per CDR3 protein. This table has roughly 280,000 distinct CDR3 sequences, less than 9.5% appearing once. This same sample was also taken into another study, of yellow fever vaccine responses in identical twins.

The sequenced material came from CD8+ T cells sorted from blood. These receptors all stem from a young woman in good health.

This clonotype was detected ten times or more. The chain recombines TRBV27 with TRBJ1-2; D is unclear. CDR1 is MNHEY, CDR2 SMNVEV, per germline (reference sequence). The CDR3 is 13 amino acids. V was cut by 5 bases and J by 5 bases, with 12 bases left in between. DNA for the CDR3: TGTGCCAGCAGTCCCTCCCCGGGGTATGGCTACACCTTC. As protein: CASSPSPGYGYTF.

The sample holds many counts of this clonotype. The chain is built from TRBV4-2 and TRBJ2-7; 9 nucleotides match TRBD2. This CDR3 comprises 15 residues. V was clipped by 4 bases and J by 1 base; unmatched bases: 5. Germline V lookup: CDR1 LGHNA, CDR2 YNFKEQ. The chain's CDR3 is CASSPERGDSYEQYF. The CDR3 region has the DNA TGTGCCAGCAGCCCGGAGCGGGGGGATTCCTACGAGCAGTACTTC.

This clonotype has just a few counts. V and J are TRBV3-1 and TRBJ2-7; D ambiguous. This CDR3 has 14 residues. Germline assignment: CDR1 LGHDT and CDR2 YNNKEL (reference sequence). V lost 0 bases, J lost 2 bases, and 8 bases lay in between. CDR3 region: CASSQEGLTYEQYF. CDR3 bases: TGTGCCAGCAGCCAAGAGGGCTTAACCTACGAGCAGTACTTC.

To note about this clonotype: The germline gene is not matched at one end of the junction; a read error may be the cause. This chain connects TRBV20-1 to TRBJ1-2; D is uncertain. This CDR3 comprises 10 residues. The V gene's germline CDR1 is DFQATT and CDR2 SNEGSKA (reference sequence). The CDR3 sequence: CSAEFYCYTF. In nucleotides, the CDR3 is TGCAGTGCTGAATTCTATTGCTACACCTTC.

The rearrangement joins TRBV14 to TRBJ2-7, with D hard to call. The V gene lost 1 base and the J gene lost 4 bases, with 11 bases spanning the gap. This CDR3 has 14 residues. Germline CDR1 SGHDN, CDR2 FVKESK. CDR3 in DNA: TGTGCCAGCAGCCAAGTCCAGGCTAGGTACGAGCAGTACTTC. Translating it yields CASSQVQARYEQYF.